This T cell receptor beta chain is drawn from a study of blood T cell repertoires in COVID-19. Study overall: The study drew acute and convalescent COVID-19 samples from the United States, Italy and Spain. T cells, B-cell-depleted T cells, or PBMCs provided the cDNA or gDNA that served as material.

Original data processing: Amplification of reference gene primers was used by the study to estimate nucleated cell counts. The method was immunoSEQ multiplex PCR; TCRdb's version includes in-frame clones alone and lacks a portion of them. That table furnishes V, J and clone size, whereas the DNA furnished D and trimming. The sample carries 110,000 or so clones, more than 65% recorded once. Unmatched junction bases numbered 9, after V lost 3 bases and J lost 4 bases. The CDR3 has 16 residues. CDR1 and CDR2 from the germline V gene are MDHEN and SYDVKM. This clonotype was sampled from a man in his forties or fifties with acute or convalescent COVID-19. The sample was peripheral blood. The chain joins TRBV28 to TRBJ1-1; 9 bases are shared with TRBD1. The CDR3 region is CASSFGQGRRRTEAFF. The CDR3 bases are TGTGCCAGCAGTTTCGGACAGGGGCGAAGGCGCACTGAAGCTTTCTTT.